Described below is a single T cell receptor beta chain sequence and its context. Per the original data handling: From reference gene primer amplification, estimates of nucleated cell counts were derived. TCRdb's copy holds only in-frame clones and misses some; the assay was immunoSEQ multiplex PCR. That table gives V, J and clone size, and the DNA gave D and trimming. Seen here are about 150,000 clones, approximately 79% observed once, and the top ten hold about 9%. The record originates from a study of blood T cell repertoires in COVID-19. Turning to the study itself: Collection of acute and convalescent COVID-19 samples took place in the United States, Italy and Spain. The cDNA or gDNA used as material had been derived from T cells, B-cell-depleted T cells, or PBMCs.

This CDR3 contains 14 residues. The germline CDR1 and CDR2 sequences are SGHTA and FQGTGA. Germline trimming cut 6 bases from V and 5 bases from J; bases unmatched to any gene: 9. The J gene is TRBJ1-1, the V gene TRBV7-3, with 7 bases matching TRBD1. Sequencing was performed on peripheral blood. The receptor was isolated from a man aged 45-65 years with active or convalescent COVID-19. In DNA, the CDR3 is TGTGCCAGCAGAGATAACAGGGGTGGGACTGAAGCTTTCTTT. This encodes CASRDNRGGTEAFF.